This is a list of T cell receptor beta chains from one sample in a study of early T cells in non-severe SARS-CoV-2 infection. TCRdb independently ran MiXCR on the 5' RACE reads; one entry per CDR3 protein. The sample has about 110,000 distinct CDR3 sequences, 11% seen once; the top ten hold roughly 7.5%. The sequencing sample was made of whole blood. The receptors derive from an adult who was a healthcare worker with PCR-confirmed SARS-CoV-2 infection or an uninfected control (not recorded which). Both conserved end residues are part of each CDR3. A D gene is named only where the DNA matches it firmly. A row's size may be missing; if present it is once, few, many or a size class.

j_gene | abundance | d_gene | v_gene | CDR3aa | CDR3nt
TRBJ1-1 | few | NA | TRBV29-1 | CSATTGSGTEAFF | TGCAGCGCTACGACAGGTAGTGGCACTGAAGCTTTCTTT
TRBJ1-3 | few | NA | TRBV6-6 | CASSPGLYSGNTIYF | TGTGCCAGCAGCCCTGGACTTTACTCTGGAAACACCATATATTTT
TRBJ2-7 | NA | TRBD1 | TRBV4-1 | CVSSPRDSIYEQYF | TGCGTCAGCAGCCCCAGGGACAGTATCTACGAGCAGTACTTC
TRBJ1-4 | NA | NA | TRBV6-6 | CASTPGEKLFF | TGTGCCAGCACACCAGGGGAAAAACTGTTTTTT
TRBJ1-6 | NA | NA | TRBV6-6 | CASSYRRQGMTYNSPLHF | TGTGCCAGCAGTTACCGTCGCCAGGGAATGACCTATAATTCACCCCTCCACTTT
TRBJ1-2 | few | NA | TRBV6-5 | CASSYRGAAGYGYTF | TGTGCCAGCAGTTACCGGGGCGCAGCTGGCTATGGCTACACCTTC
TRBJ2-1 | few | TRBD2 | TRBV24-1 | CATSDSGTRGLNEQFF | TGTGCCACCAGTGATTCCGGGACTAGAGGACTCAATGAGCAGTTCTTC
TRBJ2-1 | NA | TRBD2 | TRBV20-1 | CSARGGLAGDLGRNEQFF | TGCAGTGCTAGAGGAGGGCTAGCGGGAGACCTCGGACGGAATGAGCAGTTCTTC
TRBJ2-3 | many | NA | TRBV5-1 | CASSPKNTDTQYF | TGCGCCAGCAGCCCGAAGAACACAGATACGCAGTATTTT
TRBJ2-7 | few | TRBD2 | TRBV20-1 | CSADSGRGFYEQYF | TGCAGTGCAGATAGCGGGAGGGGGTTCTACGAGCAGTACTTC
TRBJ2-1 | few | NA | TRBV30 | CAWSGLDEQFF | TGTGCCTGGAGTGGGTTGGATGAGCAGTTCTTC
TRBJ1-5 | NA | NA | TRBV29-1 | CSVADSPNQPQHF | TGCAGCGTCGCTGACAGCCCCAATCAGCCCCAGCATTTT
TRBJ2-1 | few | NA | TRBV9 | CASSPGGGTQYEQFF | TGTGCCAGCAGCCCAGGGGGGGGTACGCAATATGAGCAGTTCTTC
TRBJ1-4 | NA | NA | TRBV20-1 | CSARGPNEKLFF | TGCAGTGCTAGGGGACCGAATGAAAAACTGTTTTTT
TRBJ2-3 | NA | TRBD2 | TRBV4-3 | CASSHQSGRYTDTQYF | TGCGCCAGCAGCCATCAAAGCGGGAGGTACACAGATACGCAGTATTTT
TRBJ2-7 | few | NA | TRBV9 | CASSPDSYSYEQYF | TGTGCCAGCAGCCCGGACTCCTACTCCTACGAGCAGTACTTC
TRBJ2-3 | few | NA | TRBV4-1 | CASSPITEATDTQYF | TGCGCCAGCAGCCCAATAACGGAGGCCACAGATACGCAGTATTTT
TRBJ1-2 | NA | NA | TRBV6-2/TRBV6-3 | CASSFQDIGGYTF | TGTGCCAGCAGTTTTCAAGATATCGGAGGCTACACCTTC
TRBJ2-6 | many | TRBD1 | TRBV12-3/TRBV12-4 | CASSSTGGLGSGANVLTF | TGTGCCAGCAGTTCGACAGGGGGCTTGGGCTCTGGGGCCAACGTCCTGACTTTC
TRBJ2-1 | many | NA | TRBV7-2 | CASSPEAGKPYNEQFF | TGTGCCAGCAGCCCGGAAGCAGGAAAGCCCTACAATGAGCAGTTCTTC
TRBJ1-2 | NA | NA | TRBV20-1 | CSAINRVNYGYTF | TGCAGTGCTATAAACAGGGTTAACTATGGCTACACCTTC
TRBJ2-7 | few | NA | TRBV7-2 | CASSLGSKSYEQYF | TGTGCCAGCAGCTTAGGGTCTAAGTCCTACGAGCAGTACTTC
TRBJ2-3 | few | NA | TRBV5-1 | CASSYHRELRTDTQYF | TGCGCCAGCAGCTACCACAGAGAACTGAGGACAGATACGCAGTATTTT
TRBJ2-1 | few | TRBD2 | TRBV19 | CASSMRDYPHNEQFF | TGTGCCAGTAGTATGAGGGACTACCCCCACAATGAGCAGTTCTTC
TRBJ2-6 | many | NA | TRBV20-1 | CSARDGAGANVLTF | TGCAGTGCGAGAGATGGAGCTGGGGCCAACGTCCTGACTTTC
TRBJ2-7 | NA | NA | TRBV12-3/TRBV12-4 | CASSLGGVYEQYF | TGTGCCAGCAGTTTAGGTGGGGTCTACGAGCAGTACTTC
TRBJ2-1 | NA | NA | TRBV5-1 | CASSPRQGLEGNEQFF | TGCGCCAGCAGCCCTAGACAGGGACTCGAGGGAAATGAGCAGTTCTTC
TRBJ2-5 | many | NA | TRBV2 | CASSGQSLQETQYF | TGTGCCAGCAGTGGACAATCCCTACAAGAGACCCAGTACTTC
TRBJ2-1 | NA | TRBD2 | TRBV4-1 | CASSETPGLGASYNEQFF | TGCGCCAGCAGCGAAACACCGGGACTAGGGGCCTCCTACAATGAGCAGTTCTTC
TRBJ1-5 | NA | NA | TRBV2 | CASSGTKGGQPQHF | TGTGCCAGCAGTGGGACCAAGGGGGGTCAGCCCCAGCATTTT
TRBJ2-7 | few | NA | TRBV24-1 | CATRNGATYEQYF | TGTGCCACCCGGAACGGGGCTACCTACGAGCAGTACTTC
TRBJ2-5 | few | NA | TRBV29-1 | CSGSSWEGTQYF | TGCAGTGGCTCGTCTTGGGAAGGGACCCAGTACTTC
TRBJ2-7 | few | NA | TRBV13 | CASSLNLNEQYF | TGTGCCAGCAGCTTAAACCTGAACGAGCAGTACTTC
TRBJ2-5 | NA | NA | TRBV9 | CASSEGETPEYF | TGTGCCAGCAGCGAGGGAGAAACTCCCGAGTACTTC
TRBJ1-1 | NA | NA | TRBV24-1 | CATSDKHLRDTEAFF | TGTGCCACCAGTGATAAACACCTGCGGGACACTGAAGCTTTCTTT
TRBJ1-1 | NA | NA | TRBV14 | CASSQTYHTEAFF | TGTGCCAGCAGCCAAACCTACCACACTGAAGCTTTCTTT
TRBJ1-3 | many | NA | TRBV28 | CASSLGWGGNTIYF | TGTGCCAGCAGTTTGGGTTGGGGAGGAAACACCATATATTTT
TRBJ2-1 | many | TRBD2 | TRBV12-3/TRBV12-4 | CASSILAGVNEQFF | TGTGCCAGCAGTATACTAGCGGGCGTAAATGAGCAGTTCTTC
TRBJ1-4 | NA | NA | TRBV7-6 | CASSASRDEKLFF | TGTGCCAGCAGCGCCTCGCGGGATGAAAAACTGTTTTTT
TRBJ1-3 | few | NA | TRBV4-3 | CASSQARGAIGNTIYF | TGCGCCAGCAGCCAAGCGAGGGGGGCCATTGGAAACACCATATATTTT
TRBJ1-1 | few | NA | TRBV29-1 | CSAITGLNTEAFF | TGCAGCGCTATAACAGGGCTGAACACTGAAGCTTTCTTT
TRBJ2-6 | few | NA | TRBV12-3/TRBV12-4 | CASSLSGSLQSSGANVLTF | TGTGCCAGCAGTTTATCGGGCAGCCTTCAATCCTCTGGGGCCAACGTCCTGACTTTC